The count of the clone carrying this T cell receptor (beta chain) is one. Unique molecular identifiers were built into the TCR beta cDNA libraries. A single record per CDR3 protein comes from TCRdb applying MiXCR to the PCR reads. The sample has roughly 800,000 distinct CDR3 sequences; roughly 50% are singletons. This specimen belongs to a study of post-analysis software for immune sequencing data. Sequenced: blood. The sequence derives from a girl between 5 and 17 years old with multiple sclerosis.

The CDR3 loop is CAISEGTGSYGYTF. Here the CDR3 DNA reads TGTGCCATCAGTGAGGGGACAGGTTCCTATGGCTACACCTTC. The chain couples TRBV10-3 to TRBJ1-2; 8 nucleotides match TRBD1. This CDR3 comprises 14 residues. Unmatched junction bases numbered 3, after V lost 2 bases and J lost 4 bases. The germline V gene has CDR1 ENHRY and CDR2 SYGVKD.